A selection of T cell receptor beta chains follows, all from one sample in a study of cytomegalovirus exposure and HLA in healthy donors. Assay: immunoSEQ multiplex PCR; the TCRdb copy retains only in-frame clones and omits some. The top ten clones hold roughly 1.3% of a sample with approximately 150,000 clones, around four fifths of them seen once. Sequenced input: PBMCs. The receptors were sampled from a man aged 25 to 45 in good health and CMV-seronegative. CDR3s include the opening cysteine and the closing phenylalanine or tryptophan. Fields, in order: V gene, D gene, clone size, J gene, CDR3 protein, CDR3 DNA. The D gene is left open where the match is weak. Size is stated for part of the rows, as once, few or many counts, or as a class when the clone is expanded.

TRBV6-6	.	.	TRBJ2-1	CASSQTLVDEQFF	TGTGCCAGCAGTCAGACTCTCGTGGATGAGCAGTTCTTC
TRBV14	TRBD1	.	TRBJ1-4	CASRTGTGGRSGEKLFF	TGTGCCAGCAGGACCGGGACAGGGGGCCGATCAGGTGAAAAACTGTTTTTT
TRBV7-3	TRBD2	.	TRBJ2-1	CASSDQTSGYHNEQFF	TGTGCCAGCAGCGACCAGACTAGCGGGTATCACAATGAGCAGTTCTTC
TRBV11-2	.	few	TRBJ2-7	CASSHHQEPGYEQYF	TGTGCCAGCAGCCACCACCAAGAGCCAGGGTACGAGCAGTACTTC
TRBV4-3	.	.	TRBJ2-3	CASSQERQTANTQYF	TGCGCCAGCAGCCAAGAGAGACAGACAGCGAATACGCAGTATTTT
TRBV9	.	.	TRBJ2-1	CASSVDSQYNEQFF	TGTGCCAGCAGCGTAGACAGCCAATACAATGAGCAGTTCTTC
TRBV28	.	.	TRBJ1-4	CASSPDGMGEKLFF	TGTGCCAGCAGCCCTGACGGGATGGGGGAAAAACTGTTTTTT
TRBV9	TRBD2	.	TRBJ2-5	CASSRGTSGGGAGQETQYF	TGTGCCAGCAGTCGTGGGACTAGCGGGGGCGGAGCGGGCCAAGAGACCCAGTACTTC
TRBV21-1	.	.	TRBJ2-3	CASSSRGLADTQYF	TGTGCCAGCAGCAGTAGGGGCCTAGCAGATACGCAGTATTTT
TRBV23-1	.	.	TRBJ2-7	CASSPLDSSYEQYF	TGCGCCAGCAGTCCTCTTGACTCCTCCTACGAGCAGTACTTC
TRBV19	.	.	TRBJ2-7	CASSSVPQSSYEQYF	TGTGCCAGTAGTTCAGTACCACAGAGCTCCTACGAGCAGTACTTC
TRBV28	TRBD1	few	TRBJ2-5	CATSQGGMETQYF	TGTGCCACCTCACAGGGGGGAATGGAGACCCAGTACTTC
TRBV15	.	.	TRBJ1-1	CATSRDEGRGVRITEAFF	TGTGCCACCAGCAGAGATGAGGGTCGGGGGGTTAGGATCACTGAAGCTTTCTTT
TRBV10-3	TRBD1	.	TRBJ1-3	CAISDPGQGSGNTIYF	TGTGCCATCAGTGACCCGGGACAGGGTAGTGGAAACACCATATATTTT
TRBV4-1	.	.	TRBJ2-3	CASSQDSQPSTDTQYF	TGCGCCAGCAGCCAAGATAGCCAGCCTAGCACAGATACGCAGTATTTT
TRBV30	TRBD2	.	TRBJ2-1	CAWGLAGPYNEQFF	TGTGCCTGGGGGCTAGCGGGACCATACAATGAGCAGTTCTTC
TRBV9	.	.	TRBJ2-7	CASSVEQGSYEQYF	TGTGCCAGCAGCGTAGAACAGGGTTCCTACGAGCAGTACTTC
TRBV6-4	TRBD2	.	TRBJ2-1	CASSDSAGVGGDEQFF	TGTGCCAGCAGTGACTCGGCGGGAGTAGGTGGCGATGAGCAGTTCTTC
TRBV27	.	.	TRBJ2-1	CASSSRDNEQFF	TGTGCCAGCAGTTCCAGGGACAATGAGCAGTTCTTC
TRBV7-9	.	.	TRBJ2-1	CASTGEVEQFF	TGTGCCAGCACCGGGGAGGTTGAGCAGTTCTTC
TRBV10-2	.	few	TRBJ2-7	CASSEPSRSYEQYF	TGCGCCAGCAGTGAGCCTAGCCGATCCTACGAGCAGTACTTC
TRBV28	.	.	TRBJ1-4	CASSLISGSEKLFF	TGTGCCAGCAGTTTAATTTCGGGAAGTGAAAAACTGTTTTTT
TRBV4-1	.	few	TRBJ2-7	CASSQELGRDSSYEQYF	TGCGCCAGCAGCCAAGAATTGGGGCGGGACAGTTCCTACGAGCAGTACTTC
TRBV11-3	.	once	TRBJ2-7	CASSSGQLYEQYF	TGTGCCAGCAGCTCCGGACAGCTTTACGAGCAGTACTTC
TRBV4-3	.	.	TRBJ2-4	CASSQDVTQGPVRDIQYF	TGCGCCAGCAGCCAAGACGTTACGCAGGGTCCGGTCCGGGACATTCAGTACTTC
TRBV7-9	TRBD1	.	TRBJ2-1	CASSETGDEQFF	TGTGCCAGCAGCGAAACAGGGGATGAGCAGTTCTTC
TRBV9	TRBD1	.	TRBJ1-2	CASGTGENGYTF	TGTGCCAGCGGGACAGGGGAAAACGGCTACACCTTC
TRBV28	.	.	TRBJ2-7	CASSLMPGNYEQYF	TGTGCCAGCAGTTTAATGCCAGGGAACTACGAGCAGTACTTC
TRBV6-1	TRBD1	.	TRBJ2-7	CASSERTGSLF	TGTGCCAGCAGTGAGCGGACAGGGTCTTTATTC
TRBV4-2	TRBD1	.	TRBJ2-1	CASSQARGQGAVYNEQFF	TGTGCCAGCAGCCAAGCTAGAGGACAGGGGGCTGTCTACAATGAGCAGTTCTTC
TRBV30	.	.	TRBJ1-1	CAWSVFGVWAEAFF	TGTGCCTGGAGTGTATTCGGAGTATGGGCTGAAGCTTTCTTT
TRBV27	.	few	TRBJ1-5	CASRWQGGSNQPQHF	TGTGCCAGCAGGTGGCAGGGTGGTAGCAATCAGCCCCAGCATTTT
TRBV5-1	TRBD1	.	TRBJ2-6	CASSPGQGASGANVLTF	TGCGCCAGCAGCCCGGGGCAGGGGGCTTCTGGGGCCAACGTCCTGACTTTC
TRBV7-6	.	.	TRBJ2-3	CASSLPATDTQYF	TGTGCCAGCAGCTTACCCGCGACAGATACGCAGTATTTT
TRBV28	TRBD1	few	TRBJ2-7	CASRGPGQGAGEQYF	TGTGCCAGCAGGGGCCCGGGACAGGGGGCTGGAGAGCAGTACTTC
TRBV19	TRBD1	few	TRBJ1-5	CASSPLSGTGIQPQHF	TGTGCCAGTAGCCCCCTCTCCGGGACAGGGATTCAGCCCCAGCATTTT
TRBV6-6	.	.	TRBJ1-2	CASRQTSDGYGYTF	TGTGCCAGCCGACAGACGAGCGATGGCTATGGCTACACCTTC
TRBV10-1	TRBD2	.	TRBJ2-1	CASSDTVGGYNEQFF	TGCGCCAGCAGTGATACTGTCGGGGGGTACAATGAGCAGTTCTTC
TRBV28	.	.	TRBJ2-7	CASSRDITYEQYF	TGTGCCAGCAGTCGGGACATAACCTACGAGCAGTACTTC
TRBV2	TRBD1	.	TRBJ1-1	CASSLGTVGEAFF	TGTGCCAGCAGTTTAGGGACAGTGGGTGAAGCTTTCTTT
TRBV27	TRBD1	.	TRBJ2-5	CASMPGGRETQYF	TGTGCCAGCATGCCAGGGGGCAGGGAGACCCAGTACTTC
TRBV5-1	TRBD1	few	TRBJ2-5	CASSRDSNIVNQETQYF	TGCGCCAGCAGCCGGGACAGCAATATTGTAAACCAAGAGACCCAGTACTTC
TRBV7-9	TRBD2	.	TRBJ2-7	CASIAPGTSRYEQYF	TGTGCCAGCATCGCCCCCGGGACTAGTCGCTACGAGCAGTACTTC
TRBV19	.	.	TRBJ1-5	CASGDRSYQPQHF	TGTGCCAGTGGAGACAGATCCTATCAGCCCCAGCATTTT
TRBV28	TRBD1	.	TRBJ1-5	CASSFWTGGNQPQHF	TGTGCCAGCAGTTTCTGGACAGGGGGAAACCAGCCCCAGCATTTT